This TCR beta chain was retrieved from a study of blood T cell repertoires in COVID-19. Method: immunoSEQ multiplex PCR; TCRdb's copy keeps in-frame clones and lacks some. The table has 130,000 to 150,000 clones, roughly 80% seen once. V was clipped by 4 bases and J by 3 bases, with 18 bases between them. The germline V gene encodes CDR1 LGHDT and CDR2 YNNKEL (reference sequence). CDR3 length equals 17 residues. Sequenced material: peripheral blood. The receptor was isolated from a human donor with acute or convalescent COVID-19. The donor label of this sample is uncertain. This chain uses TRBV3-1 (or the pseudogene TRBV3-2) with TRBJ2-2; TRBD2 is a possible D gene (7 bases). The CDR3: CASSRGQRGSDTGELFF. The CDR3 region has the DNA TGTGCCAGCAGCCGCGGACAGCGGGGATCGGACACCGGGGAGCTGTTTTTT.